The rows below give T cell receptor beta chains drawn from one sample of a study of siplizumab effects on memory and regulatory T cells. These receptors' targets are unknown. Profiled with immunoSEQ multiplex PCR; TCRdb holds only in-frame clones, not every one. Of some 15,000 clones listed, almost 50% were seen once; the top ten hold roughly 10%. The sequenced sample consisted of CFSE-low (dividing) CD4+ T cells sorted from an allogeneic mixed lymphocyte reaction. The receptors here all came from a human donor in good health; the cells came from an allogeneic mixed lymphocyte reaction. Both conserved end residues are part of each CDR3. Each record gives: J gene, V gene, D gene, clone size, CDR3 DNA, CDR3 protein. The D gene is left open where the match is weak. The size field is filled for only some rows; it gives once, few, many or a size class.

J: TRBJ2-7; V: TRBV5-8; D: TRBD1; size: few; DNA: TGTGCCAGCAGCTTGTATCTAGGGACAGGGAGCTCCTACGAGCAGTACTTC; CDR3: CASSLYLGTGSSYEQYF
J: TRBJ2-6; V: TRBV29-1; D: -; size: medium-sized; DNA: TGCAGCGTCGGGAGTTCTGGGGCCAACGTCCTGACTTTC; CDR3: CSVGSSGANVLTF
J: TRBJ1-2; V: TRBV18; D: -; size: -; DNA: TGTGCCAGCTCACCAAATAGAGGTAACAACTATGGCTACACCTTC; CDR3: CASSPNRGNNYGYTF
J: TRBJ1-2; V: TRBV18; D: TRBD1; size: -; DNA: TGTGCCAGCTCACCTGGACAGGCGACGTATGGCTACACCTTC; CDR3: CASSPGQATYGYTF
J: TRBJ1-1; V: TRBV10-1; D: -; size: -; DNA: TGCGCCATGATAGTGGGTACTTACGGGGCCCCAAGAGTAGCTTTCTTT; CDR3: CAMIVGTYGAPRVAFF
J: TRBJ1-1; V: TRBV11-2; D: -; size: -; DNA: TGTGCCAGCAGCTTACGGCCGACCCCTGAAGCTTTCTTT; CDR3: CASSLRPTPEAFF
J: TRBJ2-1; V: TRBV6-1; D: TRBD2; size: -; DNA: TGTGCCAGCAGTGAACTAGTGGCGGGAGCCACAGCCGAGCAGTTCTTC; CDR3: CASSELVAGATAEQFF
J: TRBJ2-1; V: TRBV6-5; D: TRBD1; size: few; DNA: TGTGCCAGCAGTTTGACAGGGGACGATGAGCAGTTCTTC; CDR3: CASSLTGDDEQFF
J: TRBJ1-1; V: TRBV4-1; D: TRBD1; size: -; DNA: TGCGCCAGCAGCCAATTCCAGGGGGCTGACACTGAAGCTTTCTTT; CDR3: CASSQFQGADTEAFF
J: TRBJ1-6; V: TRBV2; D: -; size: -; DNA: TGTGCCAGCAGTGAATTGGGAGGGGGGAGTTCACCCCTCCACTTT; CDR3: CASSELGGGSSPLHF
J: TRBJ2-1; V: TRBV2; D: TRBD2; size: -; DNA: TGTGCCAGCAGCGCAGGGGGACTAGCGGGAGTAGGGAATGAGCAGTTCTTC; CDR3: CASSAGGLAGVGNEQFF
J: TRBJ1-5; V: TRBV6-6; D: -; size: -; DNA: TGTGCCAGCAGTACAGGGAGGCCCAATCAGCCCCAGCATTTT; CDR3: CASSTGRPNQPQHF
J: TRBJ1-1; V: TRBV19; D: -; size: few; DNA: TGTGCCAGTACCTCCTGGGGCACTGAAGCTTTCTTT; CDR3: CASTSWGTEAFF
J: TRBJ1-1; V: TRBV2; D: TRBD1; size: medium-sized; DNA: TGTGCCAGCAGTGGGGACAGGGCTCGCACTGAAGCTTTCTTT; CDR3: CASSGDRARTEAFF
J: TRBJ2-5; V: TRBV9; D: -; size: -; DNA: TGTGCCAGCAGCGTAGCGTTGGGGCGGGGCCAAGAGACCCAGTACTTC; CDR3: CASSVALGRGQETQYF
J: TRBJ1-1; V: TRBV18; D: -; size: -; DNA: TGTGCCAGCTCACCACGTCCAGGGAGAACCATAGGAGCTTTCTTT; CDR3: CASSPRPGRTIGAFF
J: TRBJ2-3; V: TRBV13; D: TRBD2; size: few; DNA: TGTGCCAGCAGCCCGCGACTAGCGGGAGCAACAGATACGCAGTATTTT; CDR3: CASSPRLAGATDTQYF
J: TRBJ2-5; V: TRBV19; D: TRBD2; size: medium-sized; DNA: TGTGCCAGTAGTCCGGGGGGGGCGCGAGGTGGAGAGACCCAGTACTTC; CDR3: CASSPGGARGGETQYF
J: TRBJ1-2; V: TRBV30; D: -; size: -; DNA: TGTGCCTGCTACGGTGGGGGGTATGGCTACACCTTC; CDR3: CACYGGGYGYTF
J: TRBJ1-1; V: TRBV27; D: -; size: -; DNA: TGTGCCAGCAGCCACGGGAGGGGAACTGAAGCTTTCTTT; CDR3: CASSHGRGTEAFF
J: TRBJ1-6; V: TRBV2; D: TRBD1; size: medium-sized; DNA: TGTGCCAGCAGAGGACAGGGGATCTCACCCCTCCACTTT; CDR3: CASRGQGISPLHF
J: TRBJ1-2; V: TRBV18; D: -; size: -; DNA: TGTGCCAGCTCACCAGCCAGGGAAGTTGGCTACACCTTC; CDR3: CASSPAREVGYTF
J: TRBJ1-3; V: TRBV6-5; D: -; size: -; DNA: TGTGCCAGCAGTTACCGAGGGACCTCTGGAAACACCATATATTTT; CDR3: CASSYRGTSGNTIYF
J: TRBJ1-5; V: TRBV7-8; D: -; size: -; DNA: TGTGCCAGCGCGAGGCCCGCGAGCAATCAGCCCCAGCATTTT; CDR3: CASARPASNQPQHF
J: TRBJ2-3; V: TRBV2; D: -; size: -; DNA: TGTGCCAGCAGTGAGGCGTTTGGTTACGGGGATACGCAGTATTTT; CDR3: CASSEAFGYGDTQYF
J: TRBJ2-7; V: TRBV18; D: -; size: few; DNA: TGTGCCAGCTCAACAGGGAACGAGCAGTACTTC; CDR3: CASSTGNEQYF